This is a list of T cell receptor beta chains from one sample in a study of T cell responses to AZD1222 COVID-19 vaccine. Libraries were prepared by immunoSEQ multiplex PCR; TCRdb keeps only in-frame clonotypes and omits some of them. The repertoire holds 150,000 or so clones, with about 92% as singletons. The starting material was peripheral blood, obtained 28 days after the second AZD1222 dose. These receptors all come from an adult who received the AZD1222 COVID-19 vaccine. Each CDR3 is given with its conserved first and last residue. D genes are given only for firm matches. Not all rows give a size; the values are once, few, many and, for expanded clones, a class.

TRBJ1-4 | TRBV7-9 | TRBD1 | . | CASSLRQGEVEKLFF | TGTGCCAGCAGCTTAAGGCAGGGGGAGGTGGAAAAACTGTTTTTT
TRBJ2-1 | TRBV30 | TRBD2 | . | CAWSRLRSGMRIEQFF | TGTGCCTGGAGTCGCCTTCGGAGCGGGATGAGGATCGAGCAGTTCTTC
TRBJ1-5 | TRBV9 | . | . | CASSAYRAGGPQHF | TGTGCCAGCAGCGCATACAGGGCGGGGGGGCCCCAGCATTTT
TRBJ2-2 | TRBV9 | . | . | CASSVSDTGELFF | TGTGCCAGCAGCGTAAGTGACACCGGGGAGCTGTTTTTT
TRBJ2-7 | TRBV6-6 | . | once | CASSPYYEQYF | TGTGCCAGCAGTCCCTACTACGAGCAGTACTTC
TRBJ2-2 | TRBV6-4 | . | once | CASSDVEGNTGELFF | TGTGCCAGCAGTGACGTAGAAGGGAACACCGGGGAGCTGTTTTTT
TRBJ1-2 | TRBV19 | TRBD1 | . | CASSIGTGPRGYTF | TGTGCCAGTAGTATCGGGACAGGGCCTCGCGGCTACACCTTC
TRBJ1-4 | TRBV27 | TRBD1 | . | CASSSSPGGTEKLFF | TGTGCCAGCAGTTCGAGCCCAGGGGGCACTGAAAAACTGTTTTTT
TRBJ2-1 | TRBV11-1 | TRBD2 | . | CASSRREGGYNEQFF | TGTGCCAGCAGCCGACGGGAGGGGGGCTACAATGAGCAGTTCTTC
TRBJ1-2 | TRBV19 | . | . | CASSIDGSTGANYGYTF | TGTGCCAGTAGTATAGACGGCAGTACGGGGGCTAACTATGGCTACACCTTC
TRBJ1-4 | TRBV10-3 | . | . | CAISERQGGEKLFF | TGTGCCATCAGTGAACGGCAGGGTGGCGAAAAACTGTTTTTT
TRBJ2-1 | TRBV7-3 | . | . | CASSNPTSLNEQFF | TGTGCCAGCTCCAACCCCACTAGCTTGAATGAGCAGTTCTTC
TRBJ1-2 | TRBV2 | . | . | CASSAGGVNYGYTF | TGTGCCAGCAGTGCCGGGGGGGTGAACTATGGCTACACCTTC
TRBJ2-2 | TRBV15 | . | . | CATSREGAMVTGELFF | TGTGCCACCAGCAGAGAGGGGGCAATGGTCACCGGGGAGCTGTTTTTT
TRBJ1-1 | TRBV12-3/TRBV12-4 | . | once | CASSFSLNTEAFF | TGTGCCAGCAGCTTTAGCTTGAACACTGAAGCTTTCTTT
TRBJ1-6 | TRBV4-1 | TRBD1 | . | CASSQDPTGTGGNSPLHF | TGCGCCAGCAGCCAAGACCCCACCGGGACAGGGGGGAACTCACCCCTCCACTTT
TRBJ1-3 | TRBV28 | . | . | CASSIEISGNTIYF | TGTGCCAGCAGTATTGAGATCTCTGGAAACACCATATATTTT
TRBJ1-2 | TRBV28 | TRBD1 | . | CASRSGQESYGYTF | TGTGCCAGCAGATCGGGACAGGAGAGCTATGGCTACACCTTC
TRBJ1-6 | TRBV27 | TRBD1 | . | CASSILGGQGAGSPLHF | TGTGCCAGCAGCATTTTGGGAGGACAGGGGGCTGGTTCACCCCTCCACTTT
TRBJ1-6 | TRBV21-1 | . | few | CASSLLGELINSPLHF | TGTGCCAGCTCTCTCCTTGGGGAATTGATAAATTCACCCCTCCACTTT
TRBJ1-2 | TRBV28 | . | . | CASRREASGYTF | TGTGCCAGCAGGCGGGAAGCGAGTGGCTACACCTTC
TRBJ1-1 | TRBV7-2 | . | few | CASSSLGREAFF | TGTGCCAGCAGCTCCCTGGGTCGGGAAGCTTTCTTT
TRBJ1-6 | TRBV6-5 | . | . | CASGDSSYNSPLHF | TGTGCCAGCGGAGATAGCTCCTATAATTCACCCCTCCACTTT
TRBJ2-3 | TRBV5-1 | . | . | CASSVAGTDTQYF | TGCGCCAGCAGCGTAGCCGGCACAGATACGCAGTATTTT
TRBJ1-6 | TRBV6-5 | . | . | CASSYSPQGWNSPLHF | TGTGCCAGCAGTTACTCTCCACAGGGCTGGAATTCACCCCTCCACTTT
TRBJ1-3 | TRBV28 | TRBD1 | . | CASSPPGGAPGNTIYF | TGTGCCAGCAGTCCCCCAGGGGGGGCGCCTGGAAACACCATATATTTT
TRBJ1-5 | TRBV18 | TRBD1 | . | CASSPGQGLGQPQHF | TGTGCCAGCTCCCCGGGACAGGGGCTAGGTCAGCCCCAGCATTTT
TRBJ1-6 | TRBV7-7 | . | . | CASSPAAFSNSPLHF | TGTGCCAGCAGCCCCGCGGCCTTTAGCAATTCACCCCTCCACTTT
TRBJ1-1 | TRBV28 | . | . | CASSFPWSEAFF | TGTGCCAGCAGTTTCCCCTGGAGTGAAGCTTTCTTT
TRBJ2-1 | TRBV19 | TRBD2 | . | CASTTGLAGGNEQFF | TGTGCCAGCACTACAGGACTAGCGGGAGGCAATGAGCAGTTCTTC
TRBJ1-5 | TRBV7-2 | . | . | CASSPSGGNQPQHF | TGTGCCAGCAGCCCATCGGGGGGCAATCAGCCCCAGCATTTT
TRBJ2-7 | TRBV28 | TRBD2 | . | CASSLEGLAGNYEQYF | TGTGCCAGCAGTTTGGAGGGACTAGCGGGAAACTACGAGCAGTACTTC
TRBJ1-1 | TRBV7-9 | . | . | CASSLRGETEAFF | TGTGCCAGCAGCCTGCGGGGGGAGACTGAAGCTTTCTTT
TRBJ1-2 | TRBV24-1 | . | . | CATSDQLQAAYTF | TGTGCCACCAGTGACCAACTACAGGCTGCCTACACCTTC
TRBJ2-7 | TRBV27 | . | . | CASRAGNGYEQYF | TGTGCCAGCAGGGCAGGGAATGGCTACGAGCAGTACTTC
TRBJ1-5 | TRBV4-2 | TRBD1 | . | CASSQDLGGRGQPQHF | TGTGCCAGCAGCCAAGATTTAGGGGGCCGCGGGCAGCCCCAGCATTTT
TRBJ1-2 | TRBV24-1 | . | . | CATSDTTVNYGYTF | TGTGCCACCAGTGATACGACAGTCAACTATGGCTACACCTTC
TRBJ1-1 | TRBV14 | TRBD1 | . | CASSATGAEAFF | TGTGCCAGCAGCGCGACAGGGGCTGAAGCTTTCTTT
TRBJ1-5 | TRBV6-5 | TRBD1 | . | CASSGTANQPQHF | TGTGCCAGCAGCGGGACAGCCAATCAGCCCCAGCATTTT
TRBJ1-3 | TRBV21-1 | . | once | CASSKEVPTTGPGNTIYF | TGTGCCAGCAGCAAAGAGGTACCGACAACGGGGCCTGGAAACACCATATATTTT
TRBJ2-3 | TRBV5-4 | TRBD1 | . | CASSREQGSGTDTQYF | TGTGCCAGCAGCCGAGAACAGGGGTCTGGCACAGATACGCAGTATTTT
TRBJ1-3 | TRBV9 | . | . | CASSVGTTGNTIYF | TGTGCCAGCAGCGTCGGGACAACAGGAAACACCATATATTTT
TRBJ2-4 | TRBV19 | TRBD1 | . | CATGDSGGNIQYF | TGTGCCACTGGGGACAGTGGAGGAAACATTCAGTACTTC
TRBJ1-5 | TRBV24-1 | TRBD1 | once | CATSATTGGVQPQHF | TGTGCCACCTCTGCTACAACAGGGGGCGTTCAGCCCCAGCATTTT
TRBJ1-5 | TRBV3-1/TRBV3-2 | . | . | CASSQGNSNQPQHF | TGTGCCAGCAGCCAAGGGAATAGCAATCAGCCCCAGCATTTT
TRBJ2-3 | TRBV29-1 | TRBD1 | . | CSVGPDRGLTDTQYF | TGCAGCGTTGGACCGGACAGGGGCCTCACAGATACGCAGTATTTT
TRBJ2-3 | TRBV11-3 | . | . | CASSLGSASTDTQYF | TGTGCCAGCAGCCTAGGGTCAGCTAGCACAGATACGCAGTATTTT
TRBJ2-7 | TRBV18 | . | . | CASSPQADSYEQYF | TGTGCCAGCTCACCTCAGGCGGATTCCTACGAGCAGTACTTC
TRBJ1-1 | TRBV11-3 | . | . | CASSLGRESGEAFF | TGTGCCAGCAGCTTAGGGAGGGAATCGGGTGAAGCTTTCTTT
TRBJ1-5 | TRBV21-1 | . | . | CASSKQGFHQPQHF | TGTGCCAGCAGCAAACAGGGATTTCATCAGCCCCAGCATTTT
TRBJ2-2 | TRBV5-1 | . | once | CASSVRSRSWGTGELFF | TGCGCCAGCAGCGTTAGGAGCCGAAGCTGGGGCACCGGGGAGCTGTTTTTT
TRBJ1-5 | TRBV6-5 | . | . | CASREVGQPQHF | TGTGCCAGCAGGGAGGTAGGTCAGCCCCAGCATTTT
TRBJ2-7 | TRBV27 | TRBD2 | . | CASSLSLAGGNYEQYF | TGTGCCAGCAGTTTATCGTTAGCGGGAGGGAACTACGAGCAGTACTTC
TRBJ2-1 | TRBV7-9 | TRBD2 | . | CASSLRPAGANEQFF | TGTGCCAGCAGCTTACGGCCAGCGGGAGCCAATGAGCAGTTCTTC
TRBJ1-1 | TRBV15 | . | . | CATSRDWSDTEAFF | TGTGCCACCAGCAGAGATTGGTCGGACACTGAAGCTTTCTTT
TRBJ1-1 | TRBV29-1 | . | . | CSVEEGNEAFF | TGCAGCGTTGAGGAGGGGAATGAAGCTTTCTTT
TRBJ1-5 | TRBV30 | . | . | CAWSYGLSNQPQHF | TGTGCCTGGAGTTACGGGCTGAGCAATCAGCCCCAGCATTTT
TRBJ1-4 | TRBV6-2/TRBV6-3 | . | . | CASSKTGRNEKLFF | TGTGCCAGCAGTAAGACAGGCCGTAATGAAAAACTGTTTTTT
TRBJ1-1 | TRBV12-5 | . | once | CASGLVKNADLNTEAFF | TGTGCTAGTGGTTTGGTAAAGAATGCGGACTTGAACACTGAAGCTTTCTTT